This T cell receptor beta chain is from a study of T cells in Graves' hyperthyroidism and ophthalmopathy. Ten or more counts support this clonotype. Regions amplified from RNA transcripts were the TCR beta CDR3 regions. During a first-round RT-PCR of the TCR CDR3, the HTBI primer set was used. MiXCR was run by TCRdb on the multiplex PCR reads, yielding one entry per CDR3 protein. The sample consists of about 550,000 distinct CDR3 sequences, about 20% of them appearing once. Germline CDR1 reads MDHEN; CDR2 reads SYDVKM. The CDR3 contains 15 residues. Losses at the gene ends were 5 bases for V and 4 bases for J; bases not matched to a gene: 10.

Specimen: blood. This receptor was identified in a man in his late teens or twenties with Graves' hyperthyroidism. This rearrangement joins TRBV28 to TRBJ2-7; 8 nucleotides align to TRBD2. The CDR3 DNA sequence: TGTGCCAGCAGTCCCCGGGTAGCGGGAACTTACGAGCAGTACTTC. Residues: CASSPRVAGTYEQYF.